This T cell receptor (beta chain) is drawn from a study of blood T cell repertoires in COVID-19. Study context: T cells, B-cell-depleted T cells, or PBMCs provided the cDNA or gDNA that served as material.

In the original processing: Using reference gene primer amplification, nucleated cell counts were estimated. Sequencing used immunoSEQ multiplex PCR; TCRdb keeps in-frame clones, though not all of them. D and trimming were read from the DNA, whereas the V and J calls and clone size are those reported in that table. In the table there are about 180,000 clones, roughly 81% of which are singletons. A Seattle source enrolled patients during active infection and followed them longitudinally. Germline CDR1 and CDR2: SEHNR and FQNEAQ (reference sequence). V was cut by 8 bases and J by 1 base, with 14 bases left in between. This CDR3 region has 14 residues.

The receptor was isolated from a woman aged 80 or over with COVID-19, enrolled during active disease. The rearrangement links TRBV7-9 to TRBJ1-1; D may be TRBD1 (6 bases). Material for sequencing was peripheral blood. This CDR3 reads CASDEGVENTEAFF. The DNA for the CDR3 is TGTGCCAGCGACGAGGGGGTAGAGAACACTGAAGCTTTCTTT.